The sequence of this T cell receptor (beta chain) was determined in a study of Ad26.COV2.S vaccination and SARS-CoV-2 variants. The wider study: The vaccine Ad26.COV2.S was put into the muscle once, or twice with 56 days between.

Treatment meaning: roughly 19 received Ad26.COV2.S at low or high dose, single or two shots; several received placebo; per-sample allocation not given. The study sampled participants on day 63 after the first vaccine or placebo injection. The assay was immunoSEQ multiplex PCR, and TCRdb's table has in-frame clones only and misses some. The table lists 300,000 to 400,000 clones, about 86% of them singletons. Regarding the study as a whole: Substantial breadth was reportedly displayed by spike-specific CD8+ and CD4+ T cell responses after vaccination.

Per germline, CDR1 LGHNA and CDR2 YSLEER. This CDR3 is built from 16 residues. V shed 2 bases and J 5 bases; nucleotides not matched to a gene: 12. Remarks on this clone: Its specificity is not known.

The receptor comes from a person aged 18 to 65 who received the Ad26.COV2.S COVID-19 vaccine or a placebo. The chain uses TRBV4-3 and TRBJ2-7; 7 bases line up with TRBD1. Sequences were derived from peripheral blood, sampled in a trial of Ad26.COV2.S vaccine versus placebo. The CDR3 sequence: CASSQILRAGGHEQYF. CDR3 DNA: TGCGCCAGCAGCCAAATCCTGAGGGCAGGGGGACACGAGCAGTACTTC.